Below are 20 T cell receptor beta chains sequenced from a single sample in a study of molecular identifiers for immune sequencing clone quantification. TCRdb analysed the PCR reads with MiXCR anew, one entry per CDR3 protein. The repertoire includes approximately 550,000 distinct CDR3 sequences, 20% to 25% of them detected once, and roughly 0.81% sits in the top ten. The sequencing sample was made of naive CD8+ T cells from blood, with Jurkat cell RNA spiked in. Subset reported: FACS-sorted CD8+CD4-CCR7+CD45RA+ naive T cells. These receptors originate from a human donor in good health. Some libraries in this study had Jurkat cell RNA spiked in.

This clonotype has a count of ten or more. The CDR3 here is CASSGKTGLLDTQYF. Written as DNA, the CDR3 is TGTGCCAGCAGTGGCAAGACAGGGTTGTTGGATACGCAGTATTTT. The V gene is TRBV25-1, the J gene TRBJ2-3; 7 nucleotides align to TRBD1. Per the germline V gene, CDR1 is MGHDK and CDR2 is SYGVNS. This CDR3 region has 15 residues. Trimming took 4 bases from V and 6 from J; bases not matched to a gene: 10.

The sample holds many counts of this clonotype. This chain connects TRBV4-1 to TRBJ1-1, with D unresolved. The CDR3 runs 13 residues. Trimming pared 1 base from V and 6 bases from J, leaving 9 bases between. The germline V gene has CDR1 MGHRA and CDR2 YSYEKL. CDR3 DNA: TGCGCCAGCAGCCAAGGGATAGTCGCTGAAGCTTTCTTT. Translated, it gives CASSQGIVAEAFF.

This clonotype was seen repeatedly, ten times or more. J is TRBJ1-3 and V is TRBV14; no clear D. The CDR3 consists of 14 residues. V was trimmed by 4 bases and J by 3 bases, leaving 10 bases between them. Germline assignment: CDR1 SGHDN and CDR2 FVKESK. The CDR3 here is CASSPGVRGNTIYF. In DNA form, the CDR3 reads TGTGCCAGCAGCCCCGGGGTGCGTGGAAACACCATATATTTT.

In this sample, this clonotype turned up a few times. The gene calls are TRBV5-8 and TRBJ1-1, with unresolved D. CDR3 length: 12 residues. V was shortened by 3 bases and J by 6 bases, with 9 bases between the two germline ends. Germline V CDR1 and CDR2: SGHTS, YDEGEE. The CDR3: CASSSRVAEAFF. CDR3 sequence (DNA): TGTGCCAGCAGCTCGAGGGTCGCTGAAGCTTTCTTT.

The V gene is TRBV3-1, the J gene TRBJ2-5; TRBD1 matches at 7 bases. V gave up 0 bases and J gave up 1 base; unmatched junction bases: 5. The CDR3 is 16 residues long. Germline V lookup: CDR1 LGHDT, CDR2 YNNKEL (reference sequence). The CDR3 DNA reads as TGTGCCAGCAGCCAAGATGTCGGGACAGCCCAAGAGACCCAGTACTTC. Residues: CASSQDVGTAQETQYF.

J is TRBJ2-7 and V is TRBV7-8; D is undetermined. CDR1 SGHVS and CDR2 FQNEAQ come from the germline V gene. The length of the CDR3 is 15 residues. Trimming pared 1 base from V and 0 bases from J, leaving 10 bases between. This CDR3 reads CASSLDPSASYEQYF. The CDR3 DNA follows: TGTGCCAGCAGCTTAGACCCGAGCGCCTCCTACGAGCAGTACTTC.

Remarks on this clonotype: A read error is possible here, since a much larger clone lies one base away. The V and J genes are TRBV28 and TRBJ2-7; no clear D. The V and J ends lost 3 bases and 0 bases respectively, with 3 bases between them. The length of the CDR3 is 12 residues. CDR1 is MDHEN and CDR2 is SYDVKM in the germline V gene. The CDR3 is CASSFPSYEQYF. The CDR3 DNA is TGTGCCAGCAGTTTCCCCTCCTACGAGCAGTACTTC.

This clonotype was recorded a few times. V gene TRBV27 combines with J gene TRBJ1-5, with 7 bases aligning to TRBD1. Germline-derived CDR1 and CDR2 are MNHEY and SMNVEV (reference sequence). The CDR3 contains 14 residues. V lost 6 bases, J lost 4 bases, and 6 bases stayed unmatched. The CDR3 protein is CASSRQGVNQPQHF. CDR3 in DNA: TGTGCCAGCAGCCGACAGGGTGTAAATCAGCCCCAGCATTTT.

This chain links TRBV12-3 or TRBV12-4 with TRBJ2-3; possibly TRBD2 for D (6 bases). The CDR3 has 15 amino acids. V was trimmed by 1 base and J by 2 bases, leaving 10 bases between them. The CDR3 protein is CASSLETGDTDTQYF. The CDR3 coding sequence is TGTGCCAGCAGTTTAGAAACGGGGGACACAGATACGCAGTATTTT.

This clonotype was observed many times. The chain employs TRBV10-3 and TRBJ2-3, with TRBD2 as a possible D gene (5 bases). The V gene lost 4 bases and the J gene lost 4 bases, with 12 bases spanning the gap. The germline V gene has CDR1 ENHRY and CDR2 SYGVKD. The CDR3 sequence is 14 residues long. The CDR3 coding sequence is TGTGCCATCAGTGTCCCCGGGCGGGCAGATACGCAGTATTTT. The encoded protein is CAISVPGRADTQYF.

This clonotype was observed a few times. V and J are TRBV6-5 and TRBJ2-2; 8 bases are shared with TRBD2. Germline V gene sequence: CDR1 MNHEY, CDR2 SVGAGI. CDR3 length equals 16 residues. The V segment lost 7 bases and the J segment 1 base; nucleotides outside the gene matches: 8. The CDR3 loop reads CASIPPGLENTGELFF. The CDR3, as DNA: TGTGCCAGCATTCCACCGGGACTAGAGAACACCGGGGAGCTGTTTTTT.

This clonotype came up many times. V is TRBV28 and J is TRBJ1-6; no firm D call. The CDR3 loop spans 14 amino acids. Germline CDR1 reads MDHEN; CDR2 reads SYDVKM. V was pared by 2 bases and J by 5 bases, with 7 bases between. CDR3 in amino acids: CASSLVGNNSPLHF. The CDR3 region has the DNA TGTGCCAGCAGTTTAGTTGGGAATAATTCACCCCTCCACTTT.

V and J are TRBV4-3 and TRBJ2-3; tentatively, D is TRBD1 or TRBD2 (6 bases each). CDR1 is LGHNA, CDR2 YSLEER, per germline. The germline V and J ends were trimmed by 1 base and 2 bases, with 19 bases remaining between them. The CDR3 extends over 18 amino acids. The CDR3 here is CASSQGSRGGGDTDTQYF. Here the CDR3 DNA reads TGCGCCAGCAGCCAAGGCAGTCGTGGAGGGGGTGACACAGATACGCAGTATTTT.

The chain uses TRBV28 and TRBJ2-1; weak D call: TRBD2 (6 bases). The V end was cut by 6 bases, the J end by 5 bases, with 14 bases between. The CDR3 loop spans 14 amino acids. The V gene's germline CDR1 is MDHEN and CDR2 SYDVKM. The DNA of the CDR3 is TGTGCCAGCAGCTACCCGGAGGGAAACAATGAGCAGTTCTTC. Amino acid sequence: CASSYPEGNNEQFF.

This clonotype was recorded many times. The chain employs TRBV5-1 and TRBJ2-5, with 13 bases aligning to TRBD2. CDR1 SGHRS and CDR2 YFSETQ come from the germline V gene. This CDR3 is built from 19 residues. Trimming at V came to 4 bases and at J to 1 base, leaving 13 bases not matched to a gene. CDR3 sequence: CASSPRLAGGPAPQETQYF. DNA for the CDR3: TGCGCCAGCAGCCCCAGACTAGCGGGAGGCCCAGCACCCCAAGAGACCCAGTACTTC.

On this clonotype itself: Sequence at one end of the junction differs from germline and may be a read error. In DNA form, the CDR3 reads TGTGCCTGGACGGAGGGAGCGAACACCGGGGAGCTGTCTTTT. Residues: CAWTEGANTGELSF. The V call is TRBV30, the J call TRBJ2-2; D may be TRBD2 (6 bases). CDR3 size: 14 residues. Germline V CDR1 and CDR2: GTSNPN, SVGIG (reference sequence).

This clonotype was recorded many times. V usage is TRBV7-2 and J usage is TRBJ1-6; D is uncertain. Trimming stripped 1 base from V and 6 bases from J, with 4 bases between. The length of the CDR3 is 13 residues. CDR1 SGHTA and CDR2 FQGNSA come from the germline V gene. CDR3 residues: CASSLVANSPLHF. The CDR3 nucleotides are TGTGCCAGCAGCTTAGTGGCTAATTCACCCCTCCACTTT.

This clonotype was picked up many times. The chain employs TRBV5-1 and TRBJ1-1; D may be TRBD1 (6 bases). The length of the CDR3 is 14 residues. V lost 2 bases, J lost 7 bases, and 15 bases lay in between. Germline V gives CDR1 SGHRS, CDR2 YFSETQ. The chain's CDR3 is CASSFSTGWIEAFF. In DNA form, the CDR3 reads TGCGCCAGCAGCTTCAGTACAGGGTGGATTGAAGCTTTCTTT.

This clonotype has at least ten counts. This sequence joins TRBV12-3 or TRBV12-4 and TRBJ2-3; possibly TRBD2 for D (6 bases). The CDR3 has 11 residues. CDR3 DNA sequence: TGTGCGGTGGGGGGACCGGATACGCAGTATTTT. Its translation is CAVGGPDTQYF.

The table lists this clonotype with many counts. The chain recombines TRBV14 with TRBJ2-5; D gene unclear. Trimming took off 4 bases at V and 2 bases at J, with 11 bases between the two ends. The CDR3 extends over 14 amino acids. Germline-derived CDR1 and CDR2 are SGHDN and FVKESK. The CDR3: CASSLAAYQETQYF. Written as DNA, the CDR3 is TGTGCCAGCAGCCTTGCAGCATATCAAGAGACCCAGTACTTC.